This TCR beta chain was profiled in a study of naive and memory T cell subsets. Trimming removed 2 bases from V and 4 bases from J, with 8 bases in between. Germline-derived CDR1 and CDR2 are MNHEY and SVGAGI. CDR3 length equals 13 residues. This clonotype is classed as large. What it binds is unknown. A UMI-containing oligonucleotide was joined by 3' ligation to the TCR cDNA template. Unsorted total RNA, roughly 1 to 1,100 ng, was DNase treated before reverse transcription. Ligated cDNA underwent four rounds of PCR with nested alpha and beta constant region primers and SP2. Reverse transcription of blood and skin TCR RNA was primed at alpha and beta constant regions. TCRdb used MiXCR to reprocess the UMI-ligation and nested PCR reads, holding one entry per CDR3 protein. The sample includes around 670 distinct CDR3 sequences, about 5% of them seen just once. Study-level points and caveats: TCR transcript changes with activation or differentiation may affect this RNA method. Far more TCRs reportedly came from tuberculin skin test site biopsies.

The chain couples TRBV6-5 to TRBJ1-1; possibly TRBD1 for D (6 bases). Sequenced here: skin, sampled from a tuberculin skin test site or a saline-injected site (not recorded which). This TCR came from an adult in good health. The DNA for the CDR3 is TGTGCCAGCAGTTACGGAGGGGGCACTGAAGCTTTCTTT. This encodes CASSYGGGTEAFF.